The 16 T cell receptor beta chains presented below share a single source sample, sequenced in a study of blood T cell repertoires in COVID-19 (dated by TCRdb to the early 2020s). The library relied on the immunoSEQ multiplex PCR assay. Not all clones reach the TCRdb copy of this immuneACCESS table, which keeps in-frame sequences only. Checked studies attribute under half of the gap to unresolved V genes and leave the rest unexplained. Recorded for this sample are under 250,000 clones; roughly 80% of them occurred a single time. The ten largest make up approximately 5.9% of the sample. Sequencing was carried out using peripheral blood. Source of these receptors: a woman in her thirties or forties with COVID-19, enrolled during active disease.

With regard to this clone: Other DNA sequences in this specimen translate into the identical CDR3. The V call is TRBV5-1, the J call TRBJ1-5; 7 bases map to TRBD1. The CDR3 sequence is 14 residues long. V lost 2 bases to trimming and J lost 3 bases; unmatched junction nucleotides: 2. Germline V lookup: CDR1 SGHRS, CDR2 YFSETQ. This chain's CDR3 is CASSLGQANQPQHF. The CDR3 DNA reads as TGCGCCAGCAGCTTAGGACAGGCCAATCAGCCCCAGCATTTT.

This clone was seen more than once but under ten times. The chain has TRBV13 and TRBJ1-1; D gene uncertain. The CDR3 is 14 amino acids. V was clipped by 8 bases and J by 0 bases, with 13 bases between them. Germline lookup yields CDR1 PRHDT and CDR2 FYEKMQ (reference sequence). The CDR3 reads CASSHLLLNTEAFF. In DNA, the CDR3 is TGTGCCAGCTCCCACCTACTTCTGAACACTGAAGCTTTCTTT.

The chain recombines TRBV11-2 with TRBJ2-6, with D possibly TRBD2 on 5 matching bases. The CDR3 has 16 residues. Germline CDR1 is SGHAT and CDR2 is FQNNGV. Trimming took 5 bases from V and 0 from J, leaving 11 bases between them. The CDR3 nucleotides read TGTGCCAGCAGCCGTTACGGGGTCTCTGGGGCCAACGTCCTGACTTTC. The encoded protein is CASSRYGVSGANVLTF.

This clone was detected a few times. The rearrangement uses TRBV15 and TRBJ1-1, with D uncertain. V lost 1 base, J lost 1 base, and 7 bases lay in between. This CDR3 has 14 amino acids. CDR1 LNHNV and CDR2 YYDKDF come from the germline V gene (reference sequence). Written as DNA, the CDR3 is TGTGCCACCAGCAGAGGAGGTAGGAACACTGAAGCTTTCTTT. Protein: CATSRGGRNTEAFF. The full variable domain, rest sourced from reference TRBV15 and TRBJ1-1, is DAMVIQNPRYQVTQFGKPVTLSCSQTLNHNVMYWYQQKSSQAPKLLFHYYDKDFNNEADTPDNFQSRRPNTSFCFLDIRSPGLGDTAMYLCATSRGGRNTEAFFGQGTRLTVV.

The J gene is TRBJ1-5, the V gene TRBV19, with 9 bases fitting TRBD1. Germline assignment: CDR1 LNHDA and CDR2 SQIVND (reference sequence). The CDR3 totals 17 residues. V lost 5 bases to trimming and J lost 7 bases; unmatched junction nucleotides: 15. CDR3 sequence: CASSPGQGSLVEQPQHF. DNA of the CDR3: TGTGCCAGTAGTCCGGGACAGGGAAGTTTGGTGGAACAGCCCCAGCATTTT.

The chain couples TRBV5-1 to TRBJ1-5, with TRBD1 as a possible D gene (6 bases). Trimming cost V 3 bases and J 3 bases, with 7 bases left between them. Germline assignment: CDR1 SGHRS and CDR2 YFSETQ. This CDR3 has 13 residues. This chain's CDR3 is CASSSGDNQPQHF. The DNA of the CDR3 is TGCGCCAGCAGCTCAGGGGACAATCAGCCCCAGCATTTT.

This clone showed up just once. V and J are TRBV5-6 and TRBJ1-2, with D unresolved. CDR1 and CDR2 from the germline V gene are SGHDT and YYEEEE. The CDR3 runs 13 residues. The ends were cut back, 1 base at V and 8 bases at J, with 12 bases in the middle. CDR3: CASSLLSTRGYTF. CDR3 sequence (DNA): TGTGCCAGCAGCTTGCTTTCTACGAGAGGCTACACCTTC.

The chain employs TRBV6-5 and TRBJ1-2; 9 nucleotides line up with TRBD1. Germline loops: CDR1 MNHEY, CDR2 SVGAGI. V shed 6 bases, J shed 4 bases, and the junction held 9 bases outside the gene matches. The CDR3 is 15 residues long. CDR3 sequence reads: CASRHGQGISYGYTF. DNA of the CDR3: TGTGCCAGCAGACACGGACAGGGGATAAGCTATGGCTACACCTTC.

V is TRBV6-1 and J is TRBJ1-2; TRBD1 agrees at 9 bases. The ends lost 1 base at V and 5 bases at J; junction bases unmatched: 2. This CDR3 comprises 14 residues. Germline loops: CDR1 MNHNS, CDR2 SASEGT. CDR3 nucleotides: TGTGCCAGCAGTGAAGGGACAGGGGAATATGGCTACACCTTC. This sequence encodes CASSEGTGEYGYTF.

This sequence joins TRBV6-2 or TRBV6-3 and TRBJ2-1; 9 nucleotides agree with TRBD1. The V and J ends lost 4 bases and 12 bases, in that order; junction bases with no gene match: 13. Germline lookup yields CDR1 MNHEY and CDR2 SVGEGT. There are 15 residues in the CDR3. In DNA, the CDR3 is TGTGCCAGCAGTTCACCGGGACAGGGCTTGCGCGGGCAGTTCTTC. As protein: CASSSPGQGLRGQFF.

The chain employs TRBV18 and TRBJ2-1; 16 positions match TRBD2. CDR1 KGHSH and CDR2 LQKENI come from the germline V gene. The CDR3 sequence is 17 residues long. With V trimmed by 6 bases and J by 3 bases, 5 bases remained unmatched. CDR3: CASSGLAGGPDYNEQFF. CDR3 in DNA: TGTGCCAGCTCGGGACTAGCGGGGGGGCCTGACTACAATGAGCAGTTCTTC.

The genes are TRBV7-9 and TRBJ1-2; TRBD1 might be the D (5 bases). This CDR3 comprises 14 residues. CDR1 and CDR2 from the germline V gene are SEHNR and FQNEAQ (reference sequence). Trimming removed 5 bases at V and 3 bases at J, with 13 bases between. The CDR3 DNA reads as TGTGCCAGCAGCCGTCAGGGTTTGGACTATGGCTACACCTTC. Its translation is CASSRQGLDYGYTF.

The chain employs TRBV7-9 and TRBJ1-6; D unresolved. The germline gives CDR1 SEHNR, CDR2 FQNEAQ (reference sequence). V lost 3 bases, J lost 11 bases, and 17 bases lay in between. This CDR3 has 15 residues. CDR3 DNA: TGTGCCAGCAGCTTTGGAGAGCCCCGAGAGGCACCCCTCCACTTT. Translated, it gives CASSFGEPREAPLHF.

This clone was observed many times. This chain connects TRBV2 to TRBJ1-1, with D perhaps matching TRBD1 (6 bases). There are 15 residues in the CDR3. The germline V and J ends were trimmed by 4 bases and 0 bases, with 12 bases remaining between them. Per germline, CDR1 SNHLY and CDR2 FYNNEI. CDR3 DNA sequence: TGTGCCAGCAGTGCCCTGGGACACCTGAACACTGAAGCTTTCTTT. Translation: CASSALGHLNTEAFF.

This clone was observed a handful of times. The J gene is TRBJ1-1, the V gene TRBV16, with D possibly TRBD1 on 6 matching bases. This CDR3 has 15 residues. CDR1 and CDR2 (germline): KGHSY, FQNENV. The ends were cut back, 1 base at V and 5 bases at J, with 14 bases in the middle. CDR3 sequence (DNA): TGTGCCAGCAGCCAATACAGGGAATCCGGGACTGAAGCTTTCTTT. Protein: CASSQYRESGTEAFF.

This rearrangement joins TRBV5-6 to TRBJ2-7; D gene unclear. From germline, CDR1 is SGHDT and CDR2 YYEEEE. Trimming removed 4 bases from V and 6 bases from J, with 11 bases in between. CDR3 length: 12 amino acids. The CDR3: CASSHRYGEQYF. DNA for the CDR3: TGTGCCAGCAGCCACCGGTACGGCGAGCAGTACTTC.